The next 15 T cell receptor beta chains were all read from a single sample in a study of OX40 agonist ivuxolimab in advanced cancers. Library construction relied on the immunoSEQ multiplex PCR assay. The clones in this table, taken by TCRdb from immuneACCESS, are in-frame only. Not every clone is retained; where verified, under half of the shortfall comes from an unresolved V gene, and the cause of the rest is unknown. Within this sample are 75,000 to 100,000 clones, with approximately 92% of them counted one time only. 3% to 3.5% of the sample is taken by the ten largest. The sample in question was CD4+ or CD8+ T cells sorted from blood, obtained in a trial of the OX40 agonist ivuxolimab. Receptor source: an adult with an advanced solid tumor such as melanoma, head and neck, liver or kidney cancer.

This chain joins TRBV9 and TRBJ2-2, with a weak D call TRBD2 (5 bases). CDR3 size: 14 residues. V lost 0 bases, J lost 6 bases, and 9 bases lay in between. The germline gives CDR1 SGDLS, CDR2 YYNGEE. The CDR3 nucleotides read TGTGCCAGCAGCGTAGTCGGAGCGGCCGGGGAGCTGTTTTTT. This codes for CASSVVGAAGELFF.

The CDR3 region has the DNA TGTGCCAGCGGATCAGGGGCCTACGAGCAGTACTTC. Its protein product is CASGSGAYEQYF. The genes are TRBV27 and TRBJ2-7; D is perhaps TRBD1 (6 bases). Germline V gives CDR1 MNHEY, CDR2 SMNVEV (reference sequence). The CDR3 is 12 amino acids. Deletions cut 8 bases from V and 2 bases from J, with 10 bases between.

This chain joins TRBV6-5 and TRBJ1-1; TRBD1 is a possible D gene (6 bases). The V end lost 2 bases, the J end lost 2 bases, and 12 bases lay between the germline ends. CDR3 length: 15 residues. Germline lookup yields CDR1 MNHEY and CDR2 SVGAGI. Here the CDR3 reads CASSYATGANTEAFF. The CDR3 DNA follows: TGTGCCAGCAGTTACGCGACAGGCGCTAACACTGAAGCTTTCTTT.

The rearrangement joins TRBV4-2 to TRBJ1-2; perhaps TRBD1 as D (5 bases). Trimming stripped 5 bases from V and 7 bases from J, with 11 bases between. The CDR3 runs to 12 residues. Germline CDR1 reads LGHNA; CDR2 reads YNFKEQ. CDR3 sequence reads: CASSDDSPGYTF. In DNA, the CDR3 is TGTGCCAGCAGCGACGACAGTCCTGGCTACACCTTC.

V is TRBV18 and J is TRBJ2-1; no reliable D call. Trimming pared 3 bases from V and 4 bases from J, leaving 10 bases between. The CDR3 has 14 residues. CDR1 KGHSH and CDR2 LQKENI come from the germline V gene. The chain's CDR3 is CASSPVSEYNEQFF. Here the CDR3 DNA reads TGTGCCAGCTCACCTGTAAGCGAGTACAATGAGCAGTTCTTC.

The V gene is TRBV5-1, the J gene TRBJ2-1; 7 nucleotides match TRBD1. The CDR3 is 17 residues long. Germline CDR1 reads SGHRS; CDR2 reads YFSETQ. With 4 bases clipped from V and 6 bases from J, the junction kept 16 bases outside the gene matches. The CDR3 DNA reads as TGCGCCAGCAGCCCGAAGTACACAGGGGTTTTGGGCAATGAGCAGTTCTTC. It specifies CASSPKYTGVLGNEQFF.

This chain joins TRBV7-3 and TRBJ1-1, with D possibly matching TRBD1 (6 bases). V lost 1 base, J lost 3 bases, and 12 bases lay in between. Germline CDR1 and CDR2: SGHTA and FQGTGA. CDR3 length: 15 residues. CDR3 nucleotides: TGTGCCAGCAGCTTAAATGGGGGGCCCGACACTGAAGCTTTCTTT. This codes for CASSLNGGPDTEAFF.

The rearrangement links TRBV9 to TRBJ2-3; tentative D call: TRBD2 (5 bases). The germline gives CDR1 SGDLS, CDR2 YYNGEE. V was shortened by 4 bases and J by 4 bases, with 13 bases between the two germline ends. The CDR3 is 14 amino acids. DNA of the CDR3: TGTGCCAGCAGCCGCCCGGGAATGGCAGATACGCAGTATTTT. Its translation: CASSRPGMADTQYF.

The chain couples TRBV5-1 to TRBJ2-3; 9 nucleotides match TRBD1. CDR1 is SGHRS, CDR2 YFSETQ, per germline. CDR3 length: 16 residues. V dropped 0 bases and J dropped 3; count of bases not matched to a gene: 5. The CDR3 nucleotides read TGCGCCAGCAGCTTGGCCTGGACAGGGGCAACAGATACGCAGTATTTT. Protein: CASSLAWTGATDTQYF.

The V and J genes are TRBV9 and TRBJ2-3, with D perhaps given as TRBD1 or TRBD2 (5 bases each). The CDR3 totals 14 residues. Trimming stripped 4 bases from V and 4 bases from J, with 13 bases between. Germline-derived CDR1 and CDR2 are SGDLS and YYNGEE. The CDR3 region is CASSSGPLPDTQYF. DNA of the CDR3: TGTGCCAGCAGCTCGGGACCCCTCCCAGATACGCAGTATTTT.

The J gene is TRBJ2-3, the V gene TRBV19, with TRBD1 identical over 7 bases. The CDR3 is 11 residues long. With 7 bases clipped from V and 10 bases from J, the junction kept 5 bases outside the gene matches. CDR1 is LNHDA and CDR2 is SQIVND in the germline V gene (reference sequence). CDR3 sequence (DNA): TGTGCCAGTATCTCAGGGGGATCGCAGTATTTT. It specifies CASISGGSQYF.

The chain links TRBV10-1 to TRBJ2-1; 10 nucleotides align to TRBD2. J lost 7 bases, V lost 2 bases, and 8 bases had no gene match. This CDR3 is 16 amino acids long. CDR1 and CDR2 (germline): WNHNN, SYGVQD (reference sequence). The CDR3: CASSEEAGGPGNEQFF. The DNA of the CDR3 is TGCGCCAGCAGTGAGGAAGCGGGAGGGCCGGGAAATGAGCAGTTCTTC.

The chain joins TRBV7-2 to TRBJ2-5; TRBD1 aligns across 7 bases. With V trimmed by 3 bases and J by 2 bases, 12 bases remained unmatched. Germline V gene lookup returns CDR1 SGHTA and CDR2 FQGNSA. CDR3 length equals 17 residues. The CDR3 reads CASSLLRQGRRQETQYF. As DNA, the CDR3 is TGTGCCAGCAGCTTGTTAAGACAGGGTCGGAGGCAAGAGACCCAGTACTTC. Supplemented by reference TRBV7-2 and TRBJ2-5, the full variable domain reads GAGVSQSPSNKVTEKGKDVELRCDPISGHTALYWYRQSLGQGLEFLIYFQGNSAPDKSGLPSDRFSAERTGGSVSTLTIQRTQQEDSAVYLCASSLLRQGRRQETQYFGPGTRLLVL.

V usage is TRBV27 and J usage is TRBJ2-1; D call uncertain. This CDR3 has 12 amino acids. With 6 bases removed from V and 5 bases from J, the gap between germline ends came to 8 bases. Looked up from germline, CDR1 is MNHEY and CDR2 is SMNVEV (reference sequence). In DNA, the CDR3 is TGTGCCAGCAGGAGTAAGAACAATGAGCAGTTCTTC. Its translation is CASRSKNNEQFF.

Comment on this clone: The junction shows a germline mismatch at one end, possibly a read error. This sequence joins TRBV19 and TRBJ2-1, with D unclear. Germline lookup yields CDR1 LNHDA and CDR2 SQIVND (reference sequence). This CDR3 comprises 13 residues. The CDR3 bases are TGTGCAAGTAGTATAATTCCCTCAAATGAGCAGTTCTTC. Translated, it gives CASSIIPSNEQFF.